This TCR beta chain was captured in a study of cytomegalovirus exposure and HLA in healthy donors. Study-level information: An early data release held tens of millions of unique TCRs from HLA-typed donors. Overall study results and limits: Within a later analysis, the majority of CMV-associated TCR beta chains appeared HLA-restricted.

60 Vbeta and 13 Jbeta primers were used in PCR. Per the authors' pipeline: As a later analysis found, there were about 80 million unique TCR beta chains, of which around 10 million were shared. Method: immunoSEQ multiplex PCR; TCRdb's copy keeps in-frame clones and lacks some. V, J and clone size reflect that table, while D and trimming were determined from the DNA. In the table there are roughly 110,000 clones, 70% to 80% of which are singletons. This clone showed up just a few times. The antigen is undetermined. Trimming left V 4 bases short and J 3 bases short, with 7 bases between. Germline V gene sequence: CDR1 MNHEY, CDR2 SVGAGI. This CDR3 region has 13 residues.

The specimen sequenced was PBMCs. V and J are TRBV6-5 and TRBJ2-1; TRBD2 is a possible D gene (6 bases). This TCR came from a boy aged 5-17 years in good health and CMV-seronegative. The CDR3 sequence is CASSLTSYNEQFF. DNA for the CDR3: TGTGCCAGCAGTTTGACTAGCTACAATGAGCAGTTCTTC.